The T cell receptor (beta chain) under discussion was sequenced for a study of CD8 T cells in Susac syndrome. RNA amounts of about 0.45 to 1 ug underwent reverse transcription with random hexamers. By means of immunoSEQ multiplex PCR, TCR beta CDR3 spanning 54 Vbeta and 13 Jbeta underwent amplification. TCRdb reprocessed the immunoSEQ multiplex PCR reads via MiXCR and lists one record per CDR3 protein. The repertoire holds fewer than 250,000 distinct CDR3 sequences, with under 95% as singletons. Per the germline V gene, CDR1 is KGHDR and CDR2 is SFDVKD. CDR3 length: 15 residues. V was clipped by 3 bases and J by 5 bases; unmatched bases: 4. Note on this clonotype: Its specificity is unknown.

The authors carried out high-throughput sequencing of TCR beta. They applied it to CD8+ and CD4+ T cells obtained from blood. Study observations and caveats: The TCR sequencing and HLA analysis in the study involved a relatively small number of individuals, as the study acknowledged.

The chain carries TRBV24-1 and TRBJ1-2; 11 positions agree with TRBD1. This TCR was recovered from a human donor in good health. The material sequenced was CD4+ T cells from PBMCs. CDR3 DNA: TGTGCCACCAGTGATGGGACAGGGGGGCGATATGGCTACACCTTC. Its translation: CATSDGTGGRYGYTF.